This T cell receptor beta chain comes out of a study of regulatory T cells in long-lasting Graves disease. The CDR3 is 16 amino acids. V lost 2 bases and J lost 7; bases outside the gene matches: 10. Germline V gene sequence: CDR1 GTSNPN, CDR2 SVGIG (reference sequence). The time point: newly diagnosed GD, antithyroid drugs for less than 3 months. The TCR library was prepared using RNA isolated from PBMCs. The peripheral blood volume drawn was about 9 milliliters, and it was collected into EDTA tubes. Through Arm-PCR of CDR3 regions and iRepertoire HTBI primers, TCR beta libraries were built. TCRdb reprocessed the multiplex PCR reads with MiXCR, giving one entry per CDR3 protein. The sample holds about 200,000 distinct CDR3 sequences; around 20% are singletons and the top ten take approximately 12%. There are many counts of this clonotype. The sample was also reused in another study, on T cells in Graves' hyperthyroidism and ophthalmopathy.

The gene calls are TRBV30 and TRBJ2-7; 14 nucleotides match TRBD2. The origin of this receptor is a woman in her twenties or thirties with Graves disease. The sample in question was peripheral blood mononuclear cells (PBMCs), obtained at new diagnosis, from a patient treated with antithyroid drugs. CDR3 protein: CAWSPIGTSGSGEQYF. In nucleotides, the CDR3 is TGTGCCTGGAGTCCTATCGGGACTAGCGGGAGCGGGGAGCAGTACTTC. The full variable domain, in which reference TRBV30 and TRBJ2-7 provide the parts outside the CDR3, is SQTIHQWPATLVQPVGSPLSLECTVEGTSNPNLYWYRQAAGRGLQLLFYSVGIGQISSEVPQNLSASRPQDRQFILSSKKLLLSDSGFYLCAWSPIGTSGSGEQYFGPGTRLTVT.